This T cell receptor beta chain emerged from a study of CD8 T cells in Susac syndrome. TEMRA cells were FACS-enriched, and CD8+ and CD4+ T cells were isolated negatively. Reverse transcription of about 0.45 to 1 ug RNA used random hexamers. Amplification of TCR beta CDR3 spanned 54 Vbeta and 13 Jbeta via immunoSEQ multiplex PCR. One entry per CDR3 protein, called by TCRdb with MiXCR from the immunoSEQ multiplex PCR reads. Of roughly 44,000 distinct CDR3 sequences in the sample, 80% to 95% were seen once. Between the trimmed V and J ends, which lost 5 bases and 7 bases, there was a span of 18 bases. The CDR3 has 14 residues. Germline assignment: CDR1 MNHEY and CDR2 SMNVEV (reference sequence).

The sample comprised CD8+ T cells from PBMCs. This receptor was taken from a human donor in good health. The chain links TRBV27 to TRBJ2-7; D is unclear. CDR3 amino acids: CASSPLTPLGEQYF. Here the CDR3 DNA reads TGTGCCAGCAGTCCCCTGACTCCCTTGGGAGAGCAGTACTTC.